This T cell receptor (beta chain) was sequenced during a study of shared clonotypes between healthy human individuals. The germline CDR1 and CDR2 sequences are MNHNY and SVGAGI (reference sequence). The length of the CDR3 is 15 residues. V gave up 0 bases and J gave up 5 bases, with 10 bases separating them. Some clones are missing from TCRdb's copy, which holds only in-frame ones; the method was immunoSEQ multiplex PCR. This sample has 650,000 to 800,000 clones, with roughly 72% found just once. This clonotype originated in a woman in her 30s in good health. The rearrangement links TRBV6-6 to TRBJ1-4, with D possibly TRBD1 on 6 matching bases. What was sequenced was memory CD4+ T cells sorted from blood. Sample subset: CD45RA-negative fraction. The CDR3 region has the DNA TGTGCCAGCAGTTACTCGAACAGGGACAATGAAAAACTGTTTTTT. Encoded protein: CASSYSNRDNEKLFF.